This T cell receptor (beta chain) was retrieved from a study of T cells in Graves' hyperthyroidism and ophthalmopathy. Study in general: Sampling of peripheral blood happened at initial diagnosis, prior to any treatment.

Around 10 ml of fresh peripheral blood supplied the PBMCs. Findings of the study overall: Before onset, ophthalmopathy was predicted by the model a median around 6 months earlier. Blood also held most thyroid clonotypes expanded beyond 0.001.

This clonotype was picked up many times. Its target is unknown. Researchers took RNA transcripts and amplified the TCR beta CDR3 regions from them. Researchers ran a first-round RT-PCR on the TCR CDR3 using the HTBI primer set. TCRdb fed the multiplex PCR reads into MiXCR, producing one record per CDR3 protein. The data hold fewer than 900,000 distinct CDR3 sequences, with 16% observed a single time. Germline V CDR1 and CDR2: SGHRS, YFSETQ. The ends lost 4 bases at V and 6 bases at J; junction bases unmatched: 1. This CDR3 is 13 amino acids long. The source of this sequence is a man between 18 and 29 years old with Graves' hyperthyroidism. The chain employs TRBV5-1 and TRBJ1-1; 12 bases map to TRBD1. Material for sequencing was blood. The CDR3 DNA is TGCGCCAGCAGCGGGGACAGGGGGCCTGAAGCTTTCTTT. Translating gives CASSGDRGPEAFF.